Detailed here is one T cell receptor (beta chain). The antigen remains unidentified. The data belong to a study of shared clonotypes between healthy human individuals. Across the whole study: Participating donors consisted of two women and a few men aged 18 to 49.

The unsorted PBMC sample used ten immunoSEQ deep assay plates. Authors' processing steps: Filtering of immunoSEQ junctional sequences could not match full-length read filtering. This table comes from immunoSEQ multiplex PCR, and its TCRdb copy is limited to in-frame clones, with some not included. V and J calls and clone size are given by that table; D and trimming were obtained from the DNA. The sample lists 450,000 to 500,000 clones; approximately 80% were seen once. Study results and caveats: Tissue TCR repertoires likely differ from these blood-only repertoires.

Germline-derived CDR1 and CDR2 are SGHRS and YFSETQ. V dropped 1 base and J dropped 5 bases, with 21 bases sitting between them. The CDR3 loop spans 17 amino acids. This TCR derives from a woman aged 40-49 years in good health. Some clones in this sample may be carry-over from other donors' samples. Sequences were obtained from PBMCs. V gene TRBV5-1 combines with J gene TRBJ2-5, with a tentative D call TRBD1 (5 bases). Written as DNA, the CDR3 is TGCGCCAGCAGCTTGAATCCCACAGGTAGTGCGGCGGAGACCCAGTACTTC. As protein: CASSLNPTGSAAETQYF.